The next 15 T cell receptor beta chains were all read from a single sample in a study of T cells in Graves' hyperthyroidism and ophthalmopathy. Amplified TCR beta CDR3 regions came from RNA transcripts. First-round RT-PCR with HTBI primers amplified the TCR CDR3 region. TCRdb used MiXCR to reprocess the multiplex PCR reads, holding one entry per CDR3 protein. The sample contains more than 300,000 distinct CDR3 sequences, less than 15% of which appear only once. The sample was blood. These receptors originate from a woman aged 18-29 years with Graves' hyperthyroidism.

This clonotype was counted ten times or more. This sequence joins TRBV2 and TRBJ2-1; the D call may be TRBD1 or TRBD2 (5 bases each). Germline CDR1 SNHLY, CDR2 FYNNEI. V lost 11 bases to trimming and J lost 5 bases, with 13 bases between them. The length of the CDR3 is 12 residues. CDR3 in DNA: TGTGCCCAAGGGGTAGCGCACAATGAGCAGTTCTTC. Translating gives CAQGVAHNEQFF.

This clonotype appeared many times. The chain combines TRBV6-1 with TRBJ1-1; D is unresolved. The V end was cut by 1 base, the J end by 0 bases, with 12 bases between. The CDR3 has 16 amino acids. Germline CDR1 reads MNHNS; CDR2 reads SASEGT. CDR3 sequence: CASSEVGQPVNTEAFF. CDR3 nucleotides: TGTGCCAGCAGTGAAGTGGGCCAGCCCGTGAACACTGAAGCTTTCTTT.

Ten or more counts support this clonotype. This sequence joins TRBV2 and TRBJ2-5; no reliable D call. CDR3 length equals 14 residues. Germline CDR1 reads SNHLY; CDR2 reads FYNNEI. V was clipped by 2 bases and J by 5 bases, with 12 bases between them. The CDR3 region has the DNA TGTGCCAGCAGTGAATGGGGTCCGGCGGAGACCCAGTACTTC. Translating it yields CASSEWGPAETQYF.

This clonotype was seen repeatedly, ten times or more. The rearrangement links TRBV12-3 or TRBV12-4 to TRBJ2-3; D might be TRBD2 (6 bases). V was clipped by 5 bases and J by 6 bases, with 15 bases between them. The CDR3 length is 14 residues. The CDR3 protein is CASSASATGDTQYF. Written as DNA, the CDR3 is TGTGCCAGCAGTGCTAGCGCAACTGGGGATACGCAGTATTTT.

The chain employs TRBV3-1 and TRBJ2-6; D call uncertain. Trimming pared 3 bases from V and 2 bases from J, leaving 8 bases between. CDR1 is LGHDT, CDR2 YNNKEL, per germline (reference sequence). The CDR3 has 15 residues. Here the CDR3 reads CASSQSKPGANVLTF. CDR3 bases: TGTGCCAGCAGCCAGTCTAAACCTGGGGCCAACGTCCTGACTTTC.

The table lists this clonotype with many counts. This chain joins TRBV18 and TRBJ1-5, with TRBD1 matching over 7 bases. Germline V gene data show CDR1 as KGHSH and CDR2 as LQKENI. With V trimmed by 1 base and J by 1 base, 4 bases remained unmatched. The CDR3 consists of 16 residues. CDR3 sequence reads: CASSPRQGSSNQPQHF. The CDR3 nucleotides are TGTGCCAGCTCACCACGACAGGGATCCAGCAATCAGCCCCAGCATTTT.

The table lists this clonotype with many counts. The chain employs TRBV2 and TRBJ2-1; 8 bases fit TRBD2. Germline-derived CDR1 and CDR2 are SNHLY and FYNNEI. The CDR3 is 15 amino acids. V was pared by 5 bases and J by 5 bases, with 8 bases of the junction left unmatched. The CDR3 loop is CASSLGSGTNNEQFF. CDR3 DNA: TGTGCCAGCAGTCTGGGTAGCGGGACAAACAATGAGCAGTTCTTC.

This clonotype was counted at least ten times. CDR3 in amino acids: CATSGVRETQYF. CDR3 DNA: TGTGCCACTTCAGGGGTTCGGGAGACCCAGTACTTC. The chain links TRBV7-8 to TRBJ2-5, with a tentative D call TRBD1 (6 bases). This CDR3 has 12 residues. Trimming left V 10 bases short and J 5 bases short, with 14 bases between. Germline-derived CDR1 and CDR2 are SGHVS and FQNEAQ.

This clonotype has ten or more counts. The chain carries TRBV20-1 and TRBJ1-2, with 7 bases identical to TRBD1. The germline gives CDR1 DFQATT, CDR2 SNEGSKA (reference sequence). The CDR3 is 13 residues long. The ends lost 6 bases at V and 5 bases at J; junction bases unmatched: 9. CDR3 in DNA: TGCAGTGCCGAGACGGGCAGGGGGTATGGCTACACCTTC. The encoded protein is CSAETGRGYGYTF.

A few counts support this clonotype. V usage is TRBV3-1 and J usage is TRBJ2-1, with 13 bases that match TRBD2. The germline V gene encodes CDR1 LGHDT and CDR2 YNNKEL (reference sequence). With 3 bases clipped from V and 9 bases from J, the junction kept 8 bases outside the gene matches. This CDR3 spans 16 amino acids. The CDR3: CASSHLLAGGGTEQFF. CDR3 DNA sequence: TGTGCCAGCAGCCACTTACTAGCGGGGGGGGGCACTGAGCAGTTCTTC.

At least ten counts were recorded for this clonotype. The chain is built from TRBV7-2 and TRBJ2-5; no clear D gene. The V end lost 2 bases, the J end lost 0 bases, and 16 bases lay between the germline ends. This CDR3 comprises 17 residues. Looked up from germline, CDR1 is SGHTA and CDR2 is FQGNSA. The CDR3 DNA sequence: TGTGCCAGCAGCTTAACCCCCTCGGCCGCCAACCAAGAGACCCAGTACTTC. It yields the protein CASSLTPSAANQETQYF. Together with reference TRBV7-2 and TRBJ2-5, the CDR3 gives the full variable domain: GAGVSQSPSNKVTEKGKDVELRCDPISGHTALYWYRQSLGQGLEFLIYFQGNSAPDKSGLPSDRFSAERTGGSVSTLTIQRTQQEDSAVYLCASSLTPSAANQETQYFGPGTRLLVL.

This clonotype occurred many times. The rearrangement joins TRBV12-3 or TRBV12-4 to TRBJ2-7, with a weak D call TRBD2 (7 bases). Trimming removed 5 bases at V and 5 bases at J, with 16 bases between. This CDR3 is built from 14 residues. CDR3 sequence (DNA): TGTGCCAGCAGTACCTGGGCGGGGGCCAACGAGCAGTACTTC. It yields the protein CASSTWAGANEQYF.

This clonotype was recorded many times. This rearrangement joins TRBV5-1 to TRBJ1-5, with TRBD1 as a possible D gene (6 bases). The ends were cut back, 4 bases at V and 5 bases at J, with 19 bases in the middle. This CDR3 has 16 residues. The germline V gene encodes CDR1 SGHRS and CDR2 YFSETQ. Here the CDR3 DNA reads TGCGCCAGCAGCAAATGGGAGGGGGGGATCCATCAGCCCCAGCATTTT. This translates into CASSKWEGGIHQPQHF.

This clonotype was seen at least ten times. Written as DNA, the CDR3 is TGTGCCAGCAGGAGACTCAATTCACCCCTCCACTTT. Amino acid sequence: CASRRLNSPLHF. V and J are TRBV2 and TRBJ1-6; D gene ambiguous. CDR3 length: 12 residues. V lost 6 bases and J lost 7, with 7 bases in between. Per germline, CDR1 SNHLY and CDR2 FYNNEI.

This clonotype was counted many times. V usage is TRBV20-1 and J usage is TRBJ2-5, with 8 positions matching TRBD1. The germline V gene has CDR1 DFQATT and CDR2 SNEGSKA (reference sequence). This CDR3 spans 14 amino acids. V was clipped by 3 bases and J by 5 bases; unmatched bases: 8. The CDR3 region is CSASFPGGWETQYF. The CDR3 nucleotides are TGCAGTGCTAGTTTCCCAGGGGGCTGGGAGACCCAGTACTTC.